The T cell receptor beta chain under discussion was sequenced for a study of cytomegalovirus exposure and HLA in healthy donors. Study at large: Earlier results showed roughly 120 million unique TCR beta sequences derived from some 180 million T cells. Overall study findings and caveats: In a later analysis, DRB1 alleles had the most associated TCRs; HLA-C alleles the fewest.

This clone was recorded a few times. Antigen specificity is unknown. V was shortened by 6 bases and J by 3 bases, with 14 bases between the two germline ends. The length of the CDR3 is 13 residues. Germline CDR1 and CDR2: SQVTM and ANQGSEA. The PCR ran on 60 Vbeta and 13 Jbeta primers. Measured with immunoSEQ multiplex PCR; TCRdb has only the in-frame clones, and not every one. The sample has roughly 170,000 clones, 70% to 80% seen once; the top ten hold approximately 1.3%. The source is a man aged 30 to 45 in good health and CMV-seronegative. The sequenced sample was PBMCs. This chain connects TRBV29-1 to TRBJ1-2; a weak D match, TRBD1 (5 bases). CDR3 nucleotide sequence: TGCAGCGTCTTGACAGCCTCCCACTATGGCTACACCTTC. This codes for CSVLTASHYGYTF.